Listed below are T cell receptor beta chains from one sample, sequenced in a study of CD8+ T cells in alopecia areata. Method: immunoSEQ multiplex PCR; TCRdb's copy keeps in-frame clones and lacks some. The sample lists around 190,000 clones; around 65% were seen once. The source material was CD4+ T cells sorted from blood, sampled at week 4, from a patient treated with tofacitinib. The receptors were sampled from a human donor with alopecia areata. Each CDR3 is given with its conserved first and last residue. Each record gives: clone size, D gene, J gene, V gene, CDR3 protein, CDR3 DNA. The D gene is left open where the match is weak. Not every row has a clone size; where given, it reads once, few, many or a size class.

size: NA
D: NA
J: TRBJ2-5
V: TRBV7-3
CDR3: CASSLMGSPGGTQYF
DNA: TGTGCCAGCAGCTTAATGGGCTCCCCTGGGGGGACCCAGTACTTC

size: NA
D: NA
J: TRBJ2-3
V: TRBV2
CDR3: CASSGMGSTDTQYF
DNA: TGTGCCAGCAGTGGTATGGGCAGCACAGATACGCAGTATTTT

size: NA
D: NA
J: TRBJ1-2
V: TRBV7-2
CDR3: CASSLSLGPNYGYTF
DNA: TGTGCCAGCAGCTTAAGTCTAGGGCCTAACTATGGCTACACCTTC

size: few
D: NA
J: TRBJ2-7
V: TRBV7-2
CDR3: CASSLVVQGRYPYEQYF
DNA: TGTGCCAGCAGCTTAGTGGTCCAGGGGAGATACCCCTACGAGCAGTACTTC

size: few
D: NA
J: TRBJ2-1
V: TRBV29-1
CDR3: CSVARRDGGNEQFF
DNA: TGCAGCGTTGCTCGAAGGGATGGTGGCAATGAGCAGTTCTTC

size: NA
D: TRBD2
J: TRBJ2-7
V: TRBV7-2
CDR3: CASSLAGGPYEQYF
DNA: TGTGCCAGCAGCCTAGCGGGGGGGCCCTACGAGCAGTACTTC

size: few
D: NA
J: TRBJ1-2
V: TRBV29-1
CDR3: CSVGQSDYGYTF
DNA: TGCAGCGTTGGCCAGTCGGACTATGGCTACACCTTC

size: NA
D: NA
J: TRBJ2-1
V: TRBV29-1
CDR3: CSVQWGPYHNEQFF
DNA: TGCAGCGTTCAGTGGGGGCCCTACCACAATGAGCAGTTCTTC

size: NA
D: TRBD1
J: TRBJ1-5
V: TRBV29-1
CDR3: CSVARGQGDQPQHF
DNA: TGCAGCGTCGCAAGGGGACAGGGGGATCAGCCCCAGCATTTT

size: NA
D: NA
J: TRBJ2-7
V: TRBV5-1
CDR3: CASSGSSYEQYF
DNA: TGCGCCAGCAGCGGGTCCTCCTACGAGCAGTACTTC

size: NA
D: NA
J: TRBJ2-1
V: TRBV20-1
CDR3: CSVSGYNEQFF
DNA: TGCAGTGTGTCGGGATACAATGAGCAGTTCTTC

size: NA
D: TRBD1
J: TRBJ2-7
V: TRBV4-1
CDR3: CASSLGTGEAEQYF
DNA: TGCGCCAGCAGCCTTGGGACAGGGGAGGCCGAGCAGTACTTC

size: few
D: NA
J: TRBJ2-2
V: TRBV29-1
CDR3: CSGGAHTGELFF
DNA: TGCAGCGGGGGGGCCCACACCGGGGAGCTGTTTTTT

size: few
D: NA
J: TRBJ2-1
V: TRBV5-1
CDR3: CASSLGGEYNEQFF
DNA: TGCGCCAGCAGCTTGGGGGGAGAATACAATGAGCAGTTCTTC

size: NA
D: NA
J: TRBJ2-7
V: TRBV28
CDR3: CASRSPRGLGYEQYF
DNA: TGTGCCAGCAGATCCCCGAGGGGTCTGGGGTACGAGCAGTACTTC

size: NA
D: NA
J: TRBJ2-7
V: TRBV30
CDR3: CAWSTQGSYEQYF
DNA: TGTGCCTGGAGCACACAGGGATCCTACGAGCAGTACTTC

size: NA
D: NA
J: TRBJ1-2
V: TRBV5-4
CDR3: CASSLDGMGYGYTF
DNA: TGTGCCAGCAGCTTGGACGGAATGGGGTATGGCTACACCTTC

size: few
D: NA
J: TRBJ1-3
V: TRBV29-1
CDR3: CSERPTWGRLYSGNTIYF
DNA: TGCAGCGAGCGCCCGACGTGGGGCAGACTTTACTCTGGAAACACCATATATTTT

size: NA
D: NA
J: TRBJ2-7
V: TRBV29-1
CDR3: CSVSEGSYYEQYF
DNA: TGCAGCGTTTCCGAAGGCAGTTACTACGAGCAGTACTTC

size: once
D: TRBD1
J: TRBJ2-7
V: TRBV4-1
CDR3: CASSPPLTGQGPYEQYF
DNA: TGCGCCAGCAGCCCCCCCCTTACCGGACAGGGACCTTACGAGCAGTACTTC

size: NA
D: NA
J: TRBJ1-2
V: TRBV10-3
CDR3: CAISAGGDYGYTF
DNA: TGTGCCATCAGTGCGGGGGGCGACTATGGCTACACCTTC

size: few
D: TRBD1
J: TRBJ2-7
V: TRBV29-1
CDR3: CSAEGQGPEQYF
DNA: TGCAGCGCTGAGGGACAGGGACCCGAGCAGTACTTC

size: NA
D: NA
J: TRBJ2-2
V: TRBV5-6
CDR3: CASSLDGFRGELFF
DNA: TGTGCCAGCAGCTTGGATGGTTTTCGAGGGGAGCTGTTTTTT

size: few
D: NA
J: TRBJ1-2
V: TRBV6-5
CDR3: CATAREANYGYTF
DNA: TGTGCCACCGCCAGGGAAGCTAACTATGGCTACACCTTC

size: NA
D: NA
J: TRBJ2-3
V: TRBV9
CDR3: CASSVMWGDTQYF
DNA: TGTGCCAGCAGCGTCATGTGGGGAGATACGCAGTATTTT

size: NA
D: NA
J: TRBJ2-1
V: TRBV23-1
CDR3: CASSQSGEGYNEQFF
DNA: TGCGCCAGCAGTCAGTCAGGGGAGGGTTACAATGAGCAGTTCTTC

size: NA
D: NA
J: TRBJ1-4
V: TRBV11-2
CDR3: CASSLGGPSREKLFF
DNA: TGTGCCAGCAGCTTAGGTGGGCCAAGCAGGGAAAAACTGTTTTTT

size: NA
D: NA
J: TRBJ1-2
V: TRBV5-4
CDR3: CASSLAGGNYGYTF
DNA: TGTGCCAGCAGCTTGGCCGGAGGTAACTATGGCTACACCTTC

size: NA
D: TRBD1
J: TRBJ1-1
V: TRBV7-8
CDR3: CASSPSPGQGIAEAFF
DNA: TGTGCCAGCAGCCCTAGCCCGGGACAGGGAATCGCTGAAGCTTTCTTT

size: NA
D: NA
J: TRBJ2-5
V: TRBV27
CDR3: CASSRSTGIIGETQYF
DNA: TGTGCCAGCAGCCGGTCCACAGGAATCATTGGAGAGACCCAGTACTTC

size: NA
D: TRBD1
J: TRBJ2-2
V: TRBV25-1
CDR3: CASSETGTGPIGELFF
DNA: TGTGCCAGCAGTGAAACCGGGACAGGTCCGATCGGGGAGCTGTTTTTT

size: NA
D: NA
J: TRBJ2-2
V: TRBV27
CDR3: CASSWGGASNTGELFF
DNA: TGTGCCAGCAGTTGGGGGGGGGCGTCGAACACCGGGGAGCTGTTTTTT

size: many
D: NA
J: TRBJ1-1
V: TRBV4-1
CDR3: CASSQDQQPRRGGAFF
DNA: TGCGCCAGCAGCCAAGATCAACAACCCAGGAGGGGAGGGGCTTTCTTT

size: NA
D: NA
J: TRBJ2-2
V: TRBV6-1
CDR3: CASRAYDVNTGELFF
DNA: TGTGCCAGCAGGGCCTATGATGTGAACACCGGGGAGCTGTTTTTT

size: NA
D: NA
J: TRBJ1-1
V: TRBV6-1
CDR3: CASSSGSAEAFF
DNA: TGTGCCAGCAGCTCGGGGAGCGCTGAAGCTTTCTTT

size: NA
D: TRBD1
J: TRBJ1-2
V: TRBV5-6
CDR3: CASSSFGDRDYGYTF
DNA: TGTGCCAGCAGCTCCTTTGGTGACAGGGACTATGGCTACACCTTC

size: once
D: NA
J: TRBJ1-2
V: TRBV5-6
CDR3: CASSRGAEDGYTF
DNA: TGTGCCAGCAGCCGGGGTGCGGAAGATGGCTACACCTTC

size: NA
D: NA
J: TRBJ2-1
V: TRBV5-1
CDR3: CASSPGQRLSYNEQFF
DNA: TGCGCCAGCAGCCCAGGACAGCGTCTCTCCTACAATGAGCAGTTCTTC

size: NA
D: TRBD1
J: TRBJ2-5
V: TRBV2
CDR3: CASGDRGETQYF
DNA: TGTGCCAGCGGGGACAGGGGGGAGACCCAGTACTTC

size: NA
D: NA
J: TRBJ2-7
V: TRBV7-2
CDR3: CASSVRLGEQYF
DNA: TGTGCCAGCAGCGTCCGTCTGGGCGAGCAGTACTTC

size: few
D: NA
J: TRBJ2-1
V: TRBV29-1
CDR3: CSVGAGAASEQFF
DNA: TGCAGCGTTGGGGCAGGGGCTGCTAGTGAGCAGTTCTTC